The clone carrying this T cell receptor (beta chain) was observed a few times. Antigen: not known. These data originate in a study of T cells after yellow fever vaccination. Background on the study: Low-cell-number fractions were prepared with SMART-Seq v4 Ultra Low Input.

They built TCR cDNA with 5'RACE template switching, a step that put in a universal primer site and UMIs. TCRdb reprocessed the 5' RACE reads via MiXCR and lists one record per CDR3 protein. The sample carries roughly 250,000 distinct CDR3 sequences, approximately 13% recorded once. General observations from the study: A weaker but faster secondary response was observed, peaking on day 5 versus 15. Most primary-vaccination clones reappeared after the booster (just under 98% CD4, more than 70% CD8).

The V gene lost 7 bases and the J gene lost 5 bases, with 15 bases spanning the gap. There are 13 residues in the CDR3. In germline, CDR1 is DFQATT, CDR2 SNEGSKA (reference sequence). Specimen: CD4+ T cells sorted from PBMCs, collected 45 days after the yellow fever booster vaccination. The rearrangement uses TRBV20-1 and TRBJ2-4, with a weak D call TRBD1 (5 bases). The TCR sequence derives from a man aged 25-40 years who received the YFV17D yellow fever vaccine. The CDR3 DNA follows: TGCAGTGTATCTAACAGGTTGGAAAACATTCAGTACTTC. Residues: CSVSNRLENIQYF.